These 17 T cell receptor beta chains originate from one sample sequenced in a study of Ad26.COV2.S vaccination and SARS-CoV-2 variants. Using immunoSEQ multiplex PCR, the repertoire was profiled, and TCRdb retains in-frame clones only, with some absent. The data show around 450,000 clones, approximately 90% seen once. Treatment specified: 15 to 20 received Ad26.COV2.S at low or high dose, single or two shots; about 5 received placebo; per-sample allocation not given. Following the first vaccine or placebo injection, samples were taken on day 63. The specimen comprised peripheral blood, sampled in a trial of Ad26.COV2.S vaccine versus placebo. These TCRs come from a person between 18 and 60 years old who received the Ad26.COV2.S COVID-19 vaccine or a placebo.

The chain carries TRBV5-1 and TRBJ1-1; TRBD1 matches 8 bases. CDR3 size: 14 residues. CDR1 is SGHRS and CDR2 is YFSETQ in the germline V gene. J gave up 4 bases and V 4 bases, and 6 bases lay outside the gene matches. CDR3: CASSLEDRVTEAFF. The CDR3 nucleotides read TGCGCCAGCAGCCTAGAGGACAGGGTCACTGAAGCTTTCTTT. Drawing the rest from reference TRBV5-1 and TRBJ1-1, the complete variable domain is KAGVTQTPRYLIKTRGQQVTLSCSPISGHRSVSWYQQTPGQGLQFLFEYFSETQRNKGNFPGRFSGRQFSNSRSEMNVSTLELGDSALYLCASSLEDRVTEAFFGQGTRLTVV.

The chain employs TRBV7-9 and TRBJ1-1; TRBD1 might be the D (5 bases). The germline CDR1 and CDR2 sequences are SEHNR and FQNEAQ (reference sequence). Trimming cost V 5 bases and J 1 base, with 8 bases left between them. The CDR3 spans 13 residues. The CDR3 reads CASSGQPNTEAFF. Written as DNA, the CDR3 is TGTGCCAGCAGCGGACAACCGAACACTGAAGCTTTCTTT. Filled out from reference TRBV7-9 and TRBJ1-1, the complete variable domain reads DTGVSQNPRHKITKRGQNVTFRCDPISEHNRLYWYRQTLGQGPEFLTYFQNEAQLEKSRLLSDRFSAERPKGSFSTLEIQRTEQGDSAMYLCASSGQPNTEAFFGQGTRLTVV.

The chain links TRBV11-2 to TRBJ2-1; maybe TRBD1 (6 bases). This CDR3 comprises 12 residues. The ends were cut back, 0 bases at V and 14 bases at J, with 11 bases in the middle. Germline lookup yields CDR1 SGHAT and CDR2 FQNNGV. In DNA, the CDR3 is TGTGCCAGCAGCTTAGAGCTACAGGGCAAGTTCTTC. As protein: CASSLELQGKFF.

The chain employs TRBV7-9 and TRBJ1-2, with no clear D. This CDR3 comprises 13 residues. Per germline, CDR1 SEHNR and CDR2 FQNEAQ (reference sequence). V dropped 6 bases and J dropped 4 bases, with 12 bases sitting between them. The CDR3: CASSEGNGYGYTF. CDR3 sequence (DNA): TGTGCCAGCAGTGAAGGGAATGGCTATGGCTACACCTTC.

The chain links TRBV7-3 to TRBJ2-3; D may be TRBD1 or TRBD2 (5 bases each). Looked up from germline, CDR1 is SGHTA and CDR2 is FQGTGA. Trimming took 5 bases from V and 4 from J, leaving 13 bases between them. The CDR3 runs to 14 residues. CDR3 residues: CASSPGRGADTQYF. In nucleotides, the CDR3 is TGTGCCAGCAGCCCAGGGAGAGGGGCAGATACGCAGTATTTT.

The V and J genes are TRBV11-2 and TRBJ2-1, with TRBD2 matching over 11 bases. This CDR3 comprises 15 residues. Trimming took 5 bases from V and 7 from J; bases not matched to a gene: 7. Germline V gives CDR1 SGHAT, CDR2 FQNNGV. The CDR3 is CASSPRLAGNNEQFF. DNA for the CDR3: TGTGCCAGCAGCCCCAGACTAGCGGGGAATAATGAGCAGTTCTTC.

The CDR3 nucleotides read TGTGCCTGGACTGGAGGGTCGTTCCCCCTAATCACCTTC. Protein sequence: CAWTGGSFPLITF. The V and J genes are TRBV30 and TRBJ1-2; D gene ambiguous. The germline V gene has CDR1 GTSNPN and CDR2 SVGIG (reference sequence). CDR3 size: 13 residues. Deletions cut 4 bases from V and 13 bases from J, with 22 bases between.

In this sample, this clone turned up once. This chain connects TRBV4-2 to TRBJ2-5; 15 bases line up with TRBD2. Per the germline V gene, CDR1 is LGHNA and CDR2 is YNFKEQ. J gave up 3 bases and V 2 bases, and 13 bases lay outside the gene matches. This CDR3 comprises 20 residues. The CDR3 protein is CASSQKIGRTSGGVKETQYF. CDR3 DNA: TGTGCCAGCAGCCAAAAGATAGGGAGGACTAGCGGGGGGGTGAAAGAGACCCAGTACTTC.

This chain connects TRBV6-5 to TRBJ2-7; unclear D gene. From germline, CDR1 is MNHEY and CDR2 SVGAGI. The CDR3 is 13 amino acids. V lost 0 bases, J lost 4 bases, and 7 bases lay in between. The CDR3 DNA sequence: TGTGCCAGCAGTTACTCGGTCCAGTACGAGCAGTACTTC. Its protein is CASSYSVQYEQYF.

J is TRBJ1-1 and V is TRBV7-9; a possible D gene is TRBD1 (5 bases). Trimming removed 5 bases from V and 0 bases from J, with 13 bases in between. This CDR3 has 15 amino acids. The germline V gene has CDR1 SEHNR and CDR2 FQNEAQ (reference sequence). In nucleotides, the CDR3 is TGTGCCAGCAGCCCAAGGGACCGTATGAACACTGAAGCTTTCTTT. It encodes CASSPRDRMNTEAFF. Variable domain in full (rest from reference TRBV7-9 and TRBJ1-1): DTGVSQNPRHKITKRGQNVTFRCDPISEHNRLYWYRQTLGQGPEFLTYFQNEAQLEKSRLLSDRFSAERPKGSFSTLEIQRTEQGDSAMYLCASSPRDRMNTEAFFGQGTRLTVV.

The rearrangement links TRBV27 to TRBJ1-5, with D possibly being TRBD1 (5 bases). The germline V gene has CDR1 MNHEY and CDR2 SMNVEV (reference sequence). The V gene lost 0 bases and the J gene lost 0 bases, with 12 bases spanning the gap. The CDR3 contains 17 residues. The CDR3 DNA sequence: TGTGCCAGCAGTTTATCCCCAGGGCCCTATAGCAATCAGCCCCAGCATTTT. This codes for CASSLSPGPYSNQPQHF.

This clone turned up a few times. This chain connects TRBV21-1 to TRBJ2-4; the D call of TRBD2 is as the table states it, not checked on the DNA. TRBV21-1 counts as a pseudogene. This CDR3 is built from 13 residues. In nucleotides, the CDR3 is TGTGCCATCCGGACTGGACCCAAAAACATTCAGTACTTC. Translated: CAIRTGPKNIQYF.

The chain employs TRBV13 and TRBJ2-2; weak D call: TRBD2 (6 bases). Germline V gene sequence: CDR1 PRHDT, CDR2 FYEKMQ (reference sequence). Trimming took off 5 bases at V and 0 bases at J, with 13 bases between the two ends. This CDR3 region has 16 residues. The CDR3 sequence: CASSPLGEANTGELFF. The CDR3 nucleotides read TGTGCCAGCAGCCCCCTGGGGGAGGCGAACACCGGGGAGCTGTTTTTT. Supplemented by reference TRBV13 and TRBJ2-2, the full variable domain reads AAGVIQSPRHLIKEKRETATLKCYPIPRHDTVYWYQQGPGQDPQFLISFYEKMQSDKGSIPDRFSAQQFSDYHSELNMSSLELGDSALYFCASSPLGEANTGELFFGEGSRLTVL.

V usage is TRBV3-1 (or the pseudogene TRBV3-2) and J usage is TRBJ2-4; D unclear. The CDR3 length is 14 residues. The germline CDR1 and CDR2 sequences are LGHDT and YNNKEL (reference sequence). With 4 bases removed from V and 6 bases from J, the gap between germline ends came to 13 bases. The CDR3 bases are TGTGCCAGCAGCCCCAGCCCCAGAACAAACATTCAGTACTTC. It is translated as CASSPSPRTNIQYF.

The count of this clone is one. The chain couples TRBV28 to TRBJ1-3; unclear D gene. Trimming removed 4 bases from V and 4 bases from J, with 8 bases in between. The V gene's germline CDR1 is MDHEN and CDR2 SYDVKM. The CDR3 has 13 residues. CDR3 in amino acids: CASSSPQGNTIYF. CDR3 in DNA: TGTGCCAGCAGTTCCCCACAGGGAAACACCATATATTTT.

This rearrangement joins TRBV9 to TRBJ2-3, with a weak D call TRBD2 (6 bases). Per the germline V gene, CDR1 is SGDLS and CDR2 is YYNGEE. CDR3 length: 15 amino acids. V was cut by 6 bases and J by 1 base, with 15 bases left in between. The CDR3 region has the DNA TGTGCCAGCACCCGAACGGGAGAACGCACAGATACGCAGTATTTT. This codes for CASTRTGERTDTQYF.

The chain combines TRBV9 with TRBJ2-2, with D hard to call. V was clipped by 2 bases and J by 3 bases, with 2 bases between them. Looked up from germline, CDR1 is SGDLS and CDR2 is YYNGEE. The CDR3 runs 12 residues. The CDR3 DNA reads TGTGCCAGCAGCGTTTACACCGGGGAGCTGTTTTTT. Translation: CASSVYTGELFF.